These 18 T cell receptor beta chains share one sample of origin, sequenced in a study of blood T cell repertoires in COVID-19. Data came from immunoSEQ multiplex PCR; TCRdb stores just in-frame clones and leaves some out. The sample holds about 220,000 clones; around 80% are singletons and the top ten take 4.5% to 6%. What was sequenced was peripheral blood. The origin of the receptors is a woman in her fifties or sixties who had recovered from COVID-19.

This clone has only one observation. J is TRBJ2-7 and V is TRBV5-1, with TRBD2 identical over 10 bases. The CDR3 has 16 amino acids. From germline, CDR1 is SGHRS and CDR2 YFSETQ. With 2 bases clipped from V and 2 bases from J, the junction kept 7 bases outside the gene matches. CDR3 loop: CASSLETSGVAYEQYF. The CDR3 DNA follows: TGCGCCAGCAGCTTAGAAACTAGCGGGGTTGCCTACGAGCAGTACTTC.

The V gene is TRBV7-6, the J gene TRBJ2-2; 7 bases fit TRBD2. This CDR3 comprises 14 residues. Per the germline V gene, CDR1 is SGHVS and CDR2 is FNYEAQ. V shed 5 bases and J 7 bases; nucleotides not matched to a gene: 7. This CDR3 reads CASSPQGRVGELFF. In DNA, the CDR3 is TGTGCCAGCAGCCCACAAGGGAGGGTCGGGGAGCTGTTTTTT.

V gene TRBV3-1 (or the pseudogene TRBV3-2) combines with J gene TRBJ2-1, with 12 bases aligning to TRBD2. Germline values: CDR1 LGHDT, CDR2 YNNKEL (reference sequence). The CDR3 is made up of 16 amino acids. V lost 7 bases and J lost 4; bases outside the gene matches: 8. The CDR3 is CASTSLAGGQYNEQFF. DNA for the CDR3: TGTGCCAGCACCTCTCTAGCGGGGGGGCAGTACAATGAGCAGTTCTTC.

This chain joins TRBV7-3 and TRBJ2-3; 11 bases fit TRBD2. This CDR3 comprises 16 residues. Germline V gene sequence: CDR1 SGHTA, CDR2 FQGTGA. V lost 5 bases and J lost 3; bases outside the gene matches: 7. This CDR3 reads CASSQRLAGRTDTQYF. CDR3 coding DNA: TGTGCCAGCAGCCAACGACTAGCGGGGAGGACAGATACGCAGTATTTT. Full variable domain (missing parts from reference TRBV7-3 and TRBJ2-3): GAGVSQTPSNKVTEKGKYVELRCDPISGHTALYWYRQSLGQGPEFLIYFQGTGAADDSGLPNDRFFAVRPEGSVSTLKIQRTERGDSAVYLCASSQRLAGRTDTQYFGPGTRLTVL.

The chain has TRBV30 and TRBJ1-1, with D tentatively TRBD1 (5 bases). V shed 0 bases and J shed 2 bases, with 13 bases lying between them. The CDR3 length is 15 residues. Germline V gene lookup returns CDR1 GTSNPN and CDR2 SVGIG (reference sequence). In nucleotides, the CDR3 is TGTGCCTGGAGTGTAAAGGGACTCATAAACACTGAAGCTTTCTTT. This sequence encodes CAWSVKGLINTEAFF. Full variable domain (rest looked up from reference TRBV30 and TRBJ1-1): SQTIHQWPATLVQPVGSPLSLECTVEGTSNPNLYWYRQAAGRGLQLLFYSVGIGQISSEVPQNLSASRPQDRQFILSSKKLLLSDSGFYLCAWSVKGLINTEAFFGQGTRLTVV.

The V and J genes are TRBV19 and TRBJ2-5, with 16 bases matching TRBD2. Per germline, CDR1 LNHDA and CDR2 SQIVND (reference sequence). The V gene end was trimmed by 4 bases and the J gene end by 5 bases; junction bases not matched to a gene: 13. The CDR3 runs 19 residues. The CDR3 loop reads CASSKTPPGLAGGSETQYF. The CDR3 nucleotides read TGTGCCAGTAGTAAAACCCCGCCGGGACTAGCGGGGGGGTCGGAGACCCAGTACTTC.

V is TRBV5-1 and J is TRBJ2-2; tentative D call: TRBD2 (6 bases). This CDR3 has 15 amino acids. V lost 0 bases to trimming and J lost 5 bases, with 11 bases between them. The germline gives CDR1 SGHRS, CDR2 YFSETQ. The CDR3 nucleotides are TGCGCCAGCAGCTTGGAGGGAGGAGGGACCGGGGAGCTGTTTTTT. Its translation is CASSLEGGGTGELFF.

This clone was seen only once. Compared with germline, one end of the junction differs, possibly owing to a read error. This sequence joins TRBV7-2 and TRBJ2-5; perhaps TRBD2 as D (6 bases). The germline gives CDR1 SGHTA, CDR2 FQGNSA. The CDR3 totals 13 residues. For the CDR3, the DNA is TGTGCCAGCAGCCAGCCTCCCCGGGACTCCCCACACTTC. It codes for CASSQPPRDSPHF.

V and J are TRBV30 and TRBJ2-7; no definite D call. The V and J ends lost 0 bases and 3 bases respectively, with 9 bases between them. The CDR3 sequence is 13 residues long. CDR1 is GTSNPN and CDR2 is SVGIG in the germline V gene (reference sequence). DNA of the CDR3: TGTGCCTGGAGTGTTCTACAGAACTACGAGCAGTACTTC. Amino acid sequence: CAWSVLQNYEQYF.

The chain carries TRBV6-1 and TRBJ1-4; D not certain. The CDR3 length is 14 residues. V was cut by 1 base and J by 4 bases, with 7 bases left in between. Germline V gene lookup returns CDR1 MNHNS and CDR2 SASEGT. CDR3 DNA sequence: TGTGCCAGCAGTGAAGTCGGTCTTAATGAAAAACTGTTTTTT. Residues: CASSEVGLNEKLFF.

This clone occurred a few times. V usage is TRBV7-8 and J usage is TRBJ1-5; 7 nucleotides align to TRBD1. The CDR3 length is 14 residues. The germline CDR1 and CDR2 sequences are SGHVS and FQNEAQ. Unmatched junction bases numbered 3, after V lost 5 bases and J lost 2 bases. The CDR3 loop is CASSRDSGNQPQHF. CDR3 sequence (DNA): TGTGCCAGCAGCCGGGACAGTGGCAATCAGCCCCAGCATTTT.

This chain joins TRBV4-2 and TRBJ2-7; 7 bases map to TRBD2. From germline, CDR1 is LGHNA and CDR2 YNFKEQ. With 1 base clipped from V and 7 bases from J, the junction kept 13 bases outside the gene matches. The CDR3 contains 16 residues. This chain's CDR3 is CASSQATDGAGEEQYF. As DNA, the CDR3 is TGTGCCAGCAGCCAAGCGACGGACGGGGCGGGGGAAGAGCAGTACTTC.

The genes are TRBV3-1 (or the pseudogene TRBV3-2) and TRBJ1-1, with a possible D match to TRBD1 (5 bases). The CDR3 length is 13 residues. Trimming cost V 5 bases and J 6 bases, with 13 bases left between them. Germline V lookup: CDR1 LGHDT, CDR2 YNNKEL (reference sequence). The CDR3 region has the DNA TGTGCCAGCAGCGCACGGGGAGGGGCTGAAGCTTTCTTT. Encoded protein: CASSARGGAEAFF.

V usage is TRBV6-5 and J usage is TRBJ2-7, with 9 bases identical to TRBD2. There are 13 residues in the CDR3. J was trimmed by 6 bases and V by 8 bases; bases with no gene match: 8. Germline-derived CDR1 and CDR2 are MNHEY and SVGAGI. CDR3: CASRLAGNPEQYF. The CDR3 bases are TGTGCCAGCCGTCTAGCGGGGAATCCCGAGCAGTACTTC.

This chain links TRBV11-2 with TRBJ2-5; D gene uncertain. Deletions cut 5 bases from V and 7 bases from J, with 17 bases between. The CDR3 runs 14 residues. Germline assignment: CDR1 SGHAT and CDR2 FQNNGV. The CDR3 region has the DNA TGTGCCAGCAGCCCGCACGATTTAACCGGGACCCAGTACTTC. Translated: CASSPHDLTGTQYF.

The chain couples TRBV4-1 to TRBJ2-1; maybe TRBD2 (5 bases). This CDR3 spans 14 amino acids. Germline V CDR1 and CDR2: MGHRA, YSYEKL. V lost 3 bases, J lost 1 base, and 7 bases lay in between. This chain's CDR3 is CASSQRVSYNEQFF. For the CDR3, the DNA is TGCGCCAGCAGCCAGCGGGTTTCCTACAATGAGCAGTTCTTC.

This chain uses TRBV5-6 with TRBJ2-7, with TRBD2 identical over 7 bases. The CDR3 has 14 residues. The J segment lost 0 bases and the V segment lost 5 bases, leaving 5 bases of the junction unmatched. Germline CDR1 SGHDT, CDR2 YYEEEE. The CDR3, as DNA: TGTGCCAGCAGGGGAGCGGGGACCTCCTACGAGCAGTACTTC. As protein: CASRGAGTSYEQYF.

This clone has only a few counts. The genes are TRBV6-5 and TRBJ1-5; D possibly corresponds to TRBD1 (5 bases). CDR3 length equals 13 residues. Trimming left V 7 bases short and J 2 bases short, with 9 bases between. CDR1 is MNHEY, CDR2 SVGAGI, per germline. The CDR3 here is CASTRGGNQPQHF. Here the CDR3 DNA reads TGTGCCAGCACCCGGGGGGGCAATCAGCCCCAGCATTTT.